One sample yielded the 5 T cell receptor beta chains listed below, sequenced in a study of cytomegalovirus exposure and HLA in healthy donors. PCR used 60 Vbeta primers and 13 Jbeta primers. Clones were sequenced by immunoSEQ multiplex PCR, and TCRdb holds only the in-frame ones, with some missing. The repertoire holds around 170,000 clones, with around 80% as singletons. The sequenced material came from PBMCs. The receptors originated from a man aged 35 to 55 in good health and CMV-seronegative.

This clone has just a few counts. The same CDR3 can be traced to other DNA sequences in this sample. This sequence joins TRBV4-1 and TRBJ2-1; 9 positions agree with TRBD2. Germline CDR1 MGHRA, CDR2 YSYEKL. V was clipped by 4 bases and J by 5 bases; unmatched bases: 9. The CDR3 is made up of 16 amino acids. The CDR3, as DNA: TGCGCCAGCAGCCCTGTCCAGCGGGAGGTACACAATGAGCAGTTCTTC. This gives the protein CASSPVQREVHNEQFF.

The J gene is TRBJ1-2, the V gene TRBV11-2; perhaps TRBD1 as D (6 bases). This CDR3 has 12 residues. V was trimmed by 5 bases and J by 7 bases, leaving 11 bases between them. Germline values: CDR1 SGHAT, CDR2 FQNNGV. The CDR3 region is CASSRDNSGYTF. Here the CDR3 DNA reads TGTGCCAGCAGCCGGGACAACAGTGGCTACACCTTC.

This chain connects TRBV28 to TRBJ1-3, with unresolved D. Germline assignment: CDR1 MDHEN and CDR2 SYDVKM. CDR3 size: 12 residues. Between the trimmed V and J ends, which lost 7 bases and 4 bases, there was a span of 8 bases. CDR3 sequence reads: CASTTWGNTIYF. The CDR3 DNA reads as TGTGCCAGCACTACCTGGGGAAACACCATATATTTT.

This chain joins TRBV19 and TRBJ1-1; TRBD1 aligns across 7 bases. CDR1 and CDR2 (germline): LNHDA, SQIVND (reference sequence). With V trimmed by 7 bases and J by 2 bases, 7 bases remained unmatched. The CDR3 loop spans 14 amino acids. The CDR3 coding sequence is TGTGCCAGTATCACGGGGACAGCCAACACTGAAGCTTTCTTT. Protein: CASITGTANTEAFF. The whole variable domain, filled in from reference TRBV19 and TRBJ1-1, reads DGGITQSPKYLFRKEGQNVTLSCEQNLNHDAMYWYRQDPGQGLRLIYYSQIVNDFQKGDIAEGYSVSREKKESFPLTVTSAQKNPTAFYLCASITGTANTEAFFGQGTRLTVV.

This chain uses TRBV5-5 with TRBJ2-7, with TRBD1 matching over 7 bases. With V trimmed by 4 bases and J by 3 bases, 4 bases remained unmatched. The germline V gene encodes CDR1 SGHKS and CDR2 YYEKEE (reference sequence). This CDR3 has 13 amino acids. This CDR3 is CASSPTGSYEQYV. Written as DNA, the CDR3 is TGTGCCAGCAGCCCGACAGGGAGCTACGAGCAGTACGTC.